This TCR beta chain came from a study of Graves' ophthalmopathy and Graves' hyperthyroidism. Amplified TCR beta CDR3 regions were obtained using RNA transcripts as template. The library came from an HTBI-primed first-round RT-PCR and a second-round multiplex PCR. Using its own MiXCR run on the multiplex PCR reads, TCRdb lists one record per CDR3 protein. Among about 740,000 distinct CDR3 sequences, around 40% were seen once, and the ten largest hold approximately 43%. This clonotype appeared many times. The length of the CDR3 is 12 residues. Deletions cut 4 bases from V and 2 bases from J, with 8 bases between. Germline V gene data show CDR1 as SQVTM and CDR2 as ANQGSEA.

Specimen: peripheral blood. The origin of this receptor is an adult man with Graves' ophthalmopathy. The chain combines TRBV29-1 with TRBJ2-5; D ambiguous. The CDR3 sequence is CSVVEQQETQYF. As DNA, the CDR3 is TGCAGCGTTGTGGAACAGCAAGAGACCCAGTACTTC.